The 20 T cell receptor beta chains reported below all come from one sample, sequenced in a study of siplizumab effects on memory and regulatory T cells. TCRdb's table, derived via immunoSEQ multiplex PCR, lists solely in-frame clones and lacks some. The top ten hold around two thirds of the sample, which has just over 8,500 clones, about 72% seen once. Sequenced material: effector memory CD8+ T cells sorted from blood. Subset here: unstimulated CD8+ effector memory T cells. Every receptor here comes from a human donor in good health.

As concerns this clone: The junction shows a germline mismatch at one end, possibly a read error. The rearrangement links TRBV9 to TRBJ1-1, with D maybe TRBD1 (6 bases). This CDR3 comprises 11 residues. CDR1 is SGDLS, CDR2 YYNGEE, per germline. Here the CDR3 reads CASSALQGAVF. The CDR3 bases are TGTGCCAGCAGCGCGTTACAGGGAGCCGTCTTT. The entire variable domain, with the rest obtained from reference TRBV9 and TRBJ1-1, is as follows: DSGVTQTPKHLITATGQRVTLRCSPRSGDLSVYWYQQSLDQGLQFLIQYYNGEERAKGNILERFSAQQFPDLHSELNLSSLELGDSALYFCASSALQGAVFGQGTRLTVV.

This sequence joins TRBV4-2 and TRBJ1-4, with D unclear. The CDR3 extends over 15 amino acids. Germline loops: CDR1 LGHNA, CDR2 YNFKEQ. Trimming pared 4 bases from V and 4 bases from J, leaving 13 bases between. As DNA, the CDR3 is TGTGCCAGCAGCCGGGAGCGCACTAATAATGAAAAACTGTTTTTT. Amino acids: CASSRERTNNEKLFF.

V is TRBV9 and J is TRBJ2-7; no clear D gene. The CDR3 runs 13 residues. In germline, CDR1 is SGDLS, CDR2 YYNGEE. Trimming cost V 4 bases and J 1 base, with 9 bases left between them. The CDR3 DNA reads as TGTGCCAGCAGCCACGACTTGTCCTACGAGCAGTACTTC. Translation: CASSHDLSYEQYF.

DNA for the CDR3: TGCGCCAGCAGCCCAGGGGTTGGTGGCTACACCTTC. Translated, it gives CASSPGVGGYTF. This rearrangement joins TRBV4-1 to TRBJ1-2; D is possibly TRBD1 (6 bases). V lost 4 bases, J lost 7 bases, and 10 bases lay in between. The CDR3 extends over 12 amino acids. Germline V gives CDR1 MGHRA, CDR2 YSYEKL.

V and J are TRBV11-2 and TRBJ1-2, with 8 bases aligning to TRBD1. The J segment lost 6 bases and the V segment lost 3 bases, leaving 3 bases of the junction unmatched. The CDR3 covers 13 residues. CDR1 and CDR2 (germline): SGHAT, FQNNGV. This CDR3 is CASSLGQVHGYTF. Here the CDR3 DNA reads TGTGCCAGCAGCTTGGGACAGGTCCATGGCTACACCTTC.

This chain links TRBV9 with TRBJ2-3; the match to TRBD1 covers 8 bases. The trim removed 3 bases at V and 6 bases at J, leaving 15 bases unmatched. This CDR3 has 17 amino acids. Germline CDR1 is SGDLS and CDR2 is YYNGEE. CDR3 protein: CASSAPASGGGLDTQYF. In DNA form, the CDR3 reads TGTGCCAGCAGCGCCCCGGCCTCAGGGGGCGGCCTGGATACGCAGTATTTT.

The gene calls are TRBV6-4 and TRBJ2-7; tentatively, D is TRBD1 (6 bases). Trimming removed 7 bases from V and 3 bases from J, with 13 bases in between. This CDR3 spans 13 amino acids. Germline values: CDR1 MRHNA, CDR2 SNTAGT. In DNA form, the CDR3 reads TGTGCCAGCACCCAGGGGCATATCTACGAGCAGTACTTC. Translation gives CASTQGHIYEQYF.

The chain carries TRBV7-9 and TRBJ2-7, with 7 bases fitting TRBD2. In germline, CDR1 is SEHNR, CDR2 FQNEAQ (reference sequence). Trimming removed 3 bases from V and 5 bases from J; junction bases left unmatched: 7. The CDR3 loop spans 14 amino acids. The CDR3 loop is CASSLMAGAHEQYF. In nucleotides, the CDR3 is TGTGCCAGCAGCTTGATGGCGGGAGCCCACGAGCAGTACTTC.

The chain couples TRBV14 to TRBJ1-1; D gene ambiguous. This CDR3 has 17 amino acids. Per the germline V gene, CDR1 is SGHDN and CDR2 is FVKESK. V lost 5 bases and J 4 bases, leaving 23 bases between the germline ends. This CDR3 is CASSFSALGAFSTEAFF. In nucleotides, the CDR3 is TGTGCCAGCAGCTTTTCCGCCTTGGGAGCCTTCTCCACTGAAGCTTTCTTT.

J is TRBJ2-7 and V is TRBV18; perhaps TRBD1 as D (5 bases). Germline V gene lookup returns CDR1 KGHSH and CDR2 LQKENI. V lost 0 bases, J lost 2 bases, and 11 bases lay in between. CDR3 length: 15 amino acids. The CDR3 here is CASSPPGHPTYEQYF. DNA of the CDR3: TGTGCCAGCTCACCACCGGGGCACCCTACCTACGAGCAGTACTTC.

The chain joins TRBV6-4 to TRBJ2-2; the match to TRBD1 covers 7 bases. CDR1 is MRHNA, CDR2 SNTAGT, per germline. With V trimmed by 5 bases and J by 2 bases, 5 bases remained unmatched. CDR3 length: 15 residues. CDR3 loop: CASSLTGANTGELFF. The CDR3 nucleotides read TGTGCCAGCAGTCTTACAGGGGCCAACACCGGGGAGCTGTTTTTT.

This clone is judged medium-sized. This chain uses TRBV19 with TRBJ2-5; 10 bases fit TRBD2. The CDR3 has 14 amino acids. V gave up 3 bases and J gave up 6 bases; unmatched junction bases: 4. CDR1 is LNHDA, CDR2 SQIVND, per germline (reference sequence). The DNA for the CDR3 is TGTGCCAGTAGTATTGATAGCGGGGGGAAGACCCAGTACTTC. This encodes CASSIDSGGKTQYF.

The gene calls are TRBV7-9 and TRBJ2-7; the D is unclear. This CDR3 comprises 13 residues. CDR1 is SEHNR, CDR2 FQNEAQ, per germline (reference sequence). Trimming cost V 3 bases and J 3 bases, with 9 bases left between them. CDR3 nucleotide sequence: TGTGCCAGCAGCTTTTCGACAAGCTACGAGCAGTACTTC. The encoded protein is CASSFSTSYEQYF.

This clone turned up a few times. The chain has TRBV15 and TRBJ2-7; 8 bases are a match to TRBD1. CDR3 size: 16 residues. Germline V gene data show CDR1 as LNHNV and CDR2 as YYDKDF (reference sequence). V lost 1 base to trimming and J lost 3 bases; unmatched junction nucleotides: 8. CDR3 protein: CATSRGTGQGIYEQYF. CDR3 DNA sequence: TGTGCCACCAGCAGAGGGACAGGACAGGGAATCTACGAGCAGTACTTC.

The chain employs TRBV6-6 and TRBJ2-3; unclear D gene. The CDR3 totals 11 residues. CDR1 MNHNY and CDR2 SVGAGI come from the germline V gene (reference sequence). V gave up 11 bases and J gave up 4 bases, with 10 bases separating them. In nucleotides, the CDR3 is TGTGCCGAATCAGAATCAGATACGCAGTATTTT. Protein product: CAESESDTQYF.

This clone showed up just once. The chain uses TRBV6-9 and TRBJ2-7; TRBD2 matches at 7 bases. The length of the CDR3 is 13 residues. CDR1 and CDR2 from the germline V gene are MNHGY and SVAAGI. The trim removed 3 bases at V and 2 bases at J, leaving 1 base unmatched. The CDR3 sequence is CASSYAGAYEQYF. DNA for the CDR3: TGTGCCAGCAGTTACGCGGGGGCCTACGAGCAGTACTTC.

CDR3: CAWNLAGVEQFF. CDR3 DNA: TGTGCCTGGAATCTAGCGGGAGTTGAGCAGTTCTTC. This sequence joins TRBV30 and TRBJ2-1; TRBD2 matches 10 bases. Germline CDR1 reads GTSNPN; CDR2 reads SVGIG (reference sequence). V shed 4 bases, J shed 9 bases, and the junction held 3 bases outside the gene matches. The CDR3 runs to 12 residues.

This clone came up a few times. The CDR3 sequence is CASSWDTASNEQFF. CDR3 nucleotide sequence: TGTGCCAGCAGTTGGGACACCGCTTCCAATGAGCAGTTCTTC. The chain couples TRBV2 to TRBJ2-1; possibly TRBD1 for D (6 bases). The V end was cut by 5 bases, the J end by 6 bases, with 14 bases between. The germline V gene encodes CDR1 SNHLY and CDR2 FYNNEI. The CDR3 is 14 residues long.

This clone rates as medium-sized. At one end, the junction sequence differs from germline, possibly due to a read error. The chain recombines TRBV6-1 with TRBJ1-5; no definite D call. CDR1 and CDR2 from the germline V gene are MNHNS and SASEGT. The CDR3 spans 14 residues. The CDR3 nucleotides are TGTGCCAGCAGGGAAGGGTCGGAAAATCAGCCCCAGCATTTT. Its protein is CASREGSENQPQHF.

The CDR3 DNA is TGCGCCAGCAGCCTCCGGCGGCAGCTCAACTATGGCTACACCTTC. Protein sequence: CASSLRRQLNYGYTF. The rearrangement joins TRBV4-1 to TRBJ1-2, with D unclear. With 4 bases removed from V and 2 bases from J, the gap between germline ends came to 14 bases. In germline, CDR1 is MGHRA, CDR2 YSYEKL. The CDR3 contains 15 residues.